This T cell receptor (beta chain) was sequenced during a study of T cell responses to AZD1222 COVID-19 vaccine. General observations from the study: The study sampled repertoires only after the peak T cell response.

Data came from immunoSEQ multiplex PCR; TCRdb stores just in-frame clones and leaves some out. The repertoire holds 150,000 to 200,000 clones, with around 92% as singletons. About this clone itself: Its specificity is not known.

This clonotype originated in an adult in good health. The material was peripheral blood, obtained on day 0 of AZD1222 vaccination.

In DNA form, the CDR3 reads TGTGCCAGCAGTCCGCGCTCCTACAATGAGCAGTTCTTC. Translation: CASSPRSYNEQFF. The V gene is TRBV27, the J gene TRBJ2-1; D is unclear. The CDR3 sequence is 13 residues long. Germline V gene sequence: CDR1 MNHEY, CDR2 SMNVEV (reference sequence). Deletions cut 5 bases from V and 0 bases from J, with 5 bases between.